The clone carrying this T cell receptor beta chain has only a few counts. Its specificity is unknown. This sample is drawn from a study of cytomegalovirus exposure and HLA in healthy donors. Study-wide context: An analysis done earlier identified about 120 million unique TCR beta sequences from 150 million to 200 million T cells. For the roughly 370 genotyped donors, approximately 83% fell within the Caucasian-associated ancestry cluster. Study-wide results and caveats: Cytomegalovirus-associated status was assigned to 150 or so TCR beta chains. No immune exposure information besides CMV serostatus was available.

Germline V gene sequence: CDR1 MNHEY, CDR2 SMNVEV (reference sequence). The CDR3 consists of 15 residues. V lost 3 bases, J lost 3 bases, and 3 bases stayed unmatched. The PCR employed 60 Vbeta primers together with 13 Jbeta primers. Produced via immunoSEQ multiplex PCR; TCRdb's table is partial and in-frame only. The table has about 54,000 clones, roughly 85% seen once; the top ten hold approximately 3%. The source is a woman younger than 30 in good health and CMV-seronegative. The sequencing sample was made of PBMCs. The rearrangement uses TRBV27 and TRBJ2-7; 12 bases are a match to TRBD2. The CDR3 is CASSFSGLAGYEQYF. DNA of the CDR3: TGTGCCAGCAGTTTCTCGGGACTAGCGGGCTACGAGCAGTACTTC.